These 30 T cell receptor beta chains were sequenced from one sample in a study of shared clonotypes between healthy human individuals. Method: immunoSEQ multiplex PCR; TCRdb's copy keeps in-frame clones and lacks some. Here the sample spans 2.5 million or so clones, just over 90% being singletons. The sample taken for sequencing was naive CD4+ T cells sorted from blood. Indicated subset: CD45RA+ positively selected. All receptors derive from a man in his late teens or twenties in good health.

This CDR3 is CASSLGRSVSYEQYF. As DNA, the CDR3 is TGTGCCAGCAGTTTAGGCAGGTCCGTATCCTACGAGCAGTACTTC. The chain has TRBV27 and TRBJ2-7; no clear D gene. The V end lost 2 bases, the J end lost 1 base, and 12 bases lay between the germline ends. Germline CDR1 is MNHEY and CDR2 is SMNVEV (reference sequence). The CDR3 has 15 residues.

Regarding this clone: Germline is not matched at one junction end, which may reflect a read error. The chain links TRBV7-7 to TRBJ2-2; D is undetermined. CDR1 SSHAT and CDR2 FNYEAQ come from the germline V gene (reference sequence). CDR3 length: 15 residues. Here the CDR3 DNA reads TGTGCTAGCAGCTTAGATCGTGGCGAGACCGGGGAGCTGTTTTTT. The encoded protein is CASSLDRGETGELFF.

The CDR3 loop reads CASSHRLNTEAFF. The CDR3 nucleotides read TGTGCCAGCAGCCACCGATTGAACACTGAAGCTTTCTTT. The chain joins TRBV11-2 to TRBJ1-1; D is ambiguous. Trimming shortened V by 5 bases and J by 0 bases, and 7 bases separated the two germline ends. This CDR3 comprises 13 residues. Germline CDR1 reads SGHAT; CDR2 reads FQNNGV.

This clone appeared once. The chain carries TRBV10-1 and TRBJ2-3; weak D call: TRBD2 (6 bases). V was clipped by 3 bases and J by 0 bases, with 10 bases between them. The germline V gene has CDR1 WNHNN and CDR2 SYGVQD (reference sequence). This CDR3 has 15 amino acids. The CDR3 loop is CASSDPGLSTDTQYF. DNA of the CDR3: TGCGCCAGCAGTGACCCGGGACTGAGCACAGATACGCAGTATTTT.

The chain combines TRBV5-1 with TRBJ2-1; 13 positions agree with TRBD2. The V gene's germline CDR1 is SGHRS and CDR2 YFSETQ. J lost 6 bases, V lost 4 bases, and 7 bases had no gene match. This CDR3 comprises 16 residues. In DNA, the CDR3 is TGCGCCAGCAGCAGAGCCGGGACTAGCGGGACCAATGAGCAGTTCTTC. Protein: CASSRAGTSGTNEQFF.

The chain combines TRBV5-6 with TRBJ2-7, with TRBD2 matching over 8 bases. The CDR3 is made up of 16 amino acids. Germline assignment: CDR1 SGHDT and CDR2 YYEEEE. Unmatched junction bases numbered 6, after V lost 0 bases and J lost 1 base. CDR3: CASSLAGGTPSYEQYF. CDR3 bases: TGTGCCAGCAGCTTGGCGGGGGGGACACCATCCTACGAGCAGTACTTC.

The chain recombines TRBV7-8 with TRBJ2-2, with 11 bases aligning to TRBD2. This CDR3 comprises 15 residues. CDR1 SGHVS and CDR2 FQNEAQ come from the germline V gene. Germline trimming cut 2 bases from V and 7 bases from J; bases unmatched to any gene: 3. This CDR3 reads CASSLTSGSVGELFF. DNA of the CDR3: TGTGCCAGCAGCTTAACTAGCGGGAGCGTCGGGGAGCTGTTTTTT.

V usage is TRBV5-6 and J usage is TRBJ2-7, with 7 bases aligning to TRBD1. CDR3 length: 16 amino acids. Germline V gives CDR1 SGHDT, CDR2 YYEEEE. Germline trimming cut 4 bases from V and 2 bases from J; bases unmatched to any gene: 12. CDR3 bases: TGTGCCAGCAGCAGCTGGGGTACAGGGGTCACCTACGAGCAGTACTTC. Its translation is CASSSWGTGVTYEQYF.

The rearrangement uses TRBV7-2 and TRBJ2-5; 11 bases are a match to TRBD2. V lost 4 bases and J lost 7; bases outside the gene matches: 5. The CDR3 consists of 14 residues. Germline V CDR1 and CDR2: SGHTA, FQGNSA. As DNA, the CDR3 is TGTGCCAGCAGCTCGACTAGCGGGGACGGGACCCAGTACTTC. It translates to CASSSTSGDGTQYF.

The chain links TRBV18 to TRBJ1-3; D uncertain. The CDR3 has 16 residues. Deletions cut 3 bases from V and 0 bases from J, with 12 bases between. The germline CDR1 and CDR2 sequences are KGHSH and LQKENI. CDR3 amino acids: CASSPLGLSSGNTIYF. The DNA of the CDR3 is TGTGCCAGCTCACCCCTCGGGTTATCCTCTGGAAACACCATATATTTT.

Concerning this clone itself: The same CDR3 arises from other DNA sequences in this sample as well. The chain links TRBV30 to TRBJ1-5; the D is unclear. CDR3 length: 13 residues. Trimming stripped 1 base from V and 1 base from J, with 5 bases between. CDR1 is GTSNPN, CDR2 SVGIG, per germline (reference sequence). In DNA form, the CDR3 reads TGTGCCTGGAGTGGAGTGAGCAATCAGCCCCAGCATTTT. This gives the protein CAWSGVSNQPQHF.

The rearrangement joins TRBV10-3 to TRBJ2-3, with 7 nucleotides matching TRBD1. J was trimmed by 2 bases and V by 9 bases; bases with no gene match: 5. There are 13 residues in the CDR3. Germline lookup yields CDR1 ENHRY and CDR2 SYGVKD. This CDR3 reads CAIQGIITDTQYF. For the CDR3, the DNA is TGTGCCATACAGGGGATTATCACAGATACGCAGTATTTT.

The genes are TRBV9 and TRBJ2-1; D is uncertain. V was trimmed by 0 bases and J by 8 bases, leaving 6 bases between them. CDR1 is SGDLS, CDR2 YYNGEE, per germline. The CDR3 consists of 12 residues. This CDR3 is CASSVGWDEQFF. CDR3 sequence (DNA): TGTGCCAGCAGCGTAGGTTGGGATGAGCAGTTCTTC.

V usage is TRBV15 and J usage is TRBJ1-2, with 9 bases lining up with TRBD1. Germline V gives CDR1 LNHNV, CDR2 YYDKDF (reference sequence). J lost 7 bases, V lost 3 bases, and 6 bases had no gene match. CDR3 length equals 14 residues. The DNA for the CDR3 is TGTGCCACCAGCAGCGGACAGGGGTTCGGTGGCTACACCTTC. Its translation is CATSSGQGFGGYTF.

The chain recombines TRBV4-3 with TRBJ2-7; 7 bases agree with TRBD1. The germline V gene encodes CDR1 LGHNA and CDR2 YSLEER. The CDR3 is 15 amino acids. V dropped 0 bases and J dropped 2; count of bases not matched to a gene: 4. Written as DNA, the CDR3 is TGCGCCAGCAGCCAAGATCCCGGGACAGCCTACGAGCAGTACTTC. This translates into CASSQDPGTAYEQYF.

The CDR3 spells CASSSTGETYGYTF. The CDR3 bases are TGTGCCAGCAGTTCCACAGGGGAAACCTATGGCTACACCTTC. The chain uses TRBV28 and TRBJ1-2, with 7 bases matching TRBD1. The ends lost 4 bases at V and 4 bases at J; junction bases unmatched: 6. This CDR3 has 14 residues. Germline CDR1 MDHEN, CDR2 SYDVKM.

This chain joins TRBV5-1 and TRBJ2-1; 11 bases are a match to TRBD2. CDR1 is SGHRS and CDR2 is YFSETQ in the germline V gene. The CDR3 has 15 amino acids. J was trimmed by 8 bases and V by 3 bases; bases with no gene match: 7. CDR3 bases: TGCGCCAGCAGCTCGACTAGCGGGGTTACCTATGAGCAGTTCTTC. Residues: CASSSTSGVTYEQFF.

The chain couples TRBV19 to TRBJ2-7, with a tentative D call TRBD1 (5 bases). V gave up 3 bases and J gave up 0 bases, with 9 bases separating them. CDR1 is LNHDA, CDR2 SQIVND, per germline (reference sequence). The CDR3 is 14 amino acids. Here the CDR3 reads CASSMTVSSYEQYF. DNA of the CDR3: TGTGCCAGTAGTATGACAGTGAGCTCCTACGAGCAGTACTTC.

A remark on this clone: One end of the junction does not line up with germline, which may come from a read error. The CDR3 nucleotides read TGTGCCAGCAGTGCCCAACAAGAATCCTATCAGGACTTC. Amino acid sequence: CASSAQQESYQDF. The chain employs TRBV2 and TRBJ2-5; D remains unclear. The V gene's germline CDR1 is SNHLY and CDR2 FYNNEI. This CDR3 has 13 amino acids.

A remark on this clone: This sample includes further DNA sequences coding for the same CDR3. V and J are TRBV6-5 and TRBJ2-1; 8 bases are shared with TRBD2. The CDR3 has 14 residues. Germline V gene sequence: CDR1 MNHEY, CDR2 SVGAGI. J was trimmed by 2 bases and V by 11 bases; bases with no gene match: 8. The CDR3 spells CASSLAGPYNEQFF. The DNA for the CDR3 is TGTGCCTCCTCCCTAGCGGGCCCCTACAATGAGCAGTTCTTC.

The chain combines TRBV6-1 with TRBJ1-5; D is undetermined. Trimming removed 7 bases from V and 0 bases from J, with 7 bases in between. Germline CDR1 and CDR2: MNHNS and SASEGT. This CDR3 spans 13 amino acids. CDR3 nucleotides: TGTGCCAGCACCATAGTTAGCAATCAGCCCCAGCATTTT. Translating gives CASTIVSNQPQHF.

This chain links TRBV7-2 with TRBJ2-2; 9 nucleotides align to TRBD2. CDR1 SGHTA and CDR2 FQGNSA come from the germline V gene. This CDR3 has 15 amino acids. Trimming removed 5 bases from V and 4 bases from J; junction bases left unmatched: 5. CDR3 amino acids: CASSPGLAITGELFF. In nucleotides, the CDR3 is TGTGCCAGCAGCCCGGGACTAGCTATCACCGGGGAGCTGTTTTTT. The whole variable domain, remainder taken from reference TRBV7-2 and TRBJ2-2, is GAGVSQSPSNKVTEKGKDVELRCDPISGHTALYWYRQSLGQGLEFLIYFQGNSAPDKSGLPSDRFSAERTGGSVSTLTIQRTQQEDSAVYLCASSPGLAITGELFFGEGSRLTVL.

This rearrangement joins TRBV19 to TRBJ2-3, with 9 bases identical to TRBD2. Germline CDR1 is LNHDA and CDR2 is SQIVND (reference sequence). Trimming at V came to 5 bases and at J to 4 bases, leaving 4 bases not matched to a gene. The CDR3 contains 14 residues. The CDR3: CASSASGTADTQYF. DNA of the CDR3: TGTGCCAGTAGTGCTAGCGGGACGGCAGATACGCAGTATTTT.

The chain links TRBV2 to TRBJ1-1; D is perhaps TRBD1 (6 bases). V was trimmed by 6 bases and J by 1 base, leaving 12 bases between them. CDR3 length equals 14 residues. The germline CDR1 and CDR2 sequences are SNHLY and FYNNEI. CDR3 residues: CASRNEGGNTEAFF. The CDR3 coding sequence is TGTGCCAGCAGGAATGAAGGGGGGAACACTGAAGCTTTCTTT.

This chain joins TRBV29-1 and TRBJ1-4; D is uncertain. CDR3 length: 13 amino acids. Trimming removed 7 bases at V and 0 bases at J, with 9 bases between. Germline assignment: CDR1 SQVTM and CDR2 ANQGSEA. CDR3 in amino acids: CSAGSATNEKLFF. CDR3 nucleotides: TGCAGCGCCGGTTCAGCAACTAATGAAAAACTGTTTTTT.

The V call is TRBV7-9, the J call TRBJ1-1; TRBD1 matches at 9 bases. The CDR3 is 14 residues long. After removal of 4 bases from V and 7 bases from J, the junction contained 7 bases not matched to a gene. Germline values: CDR1 SEHNR, CDR2 FQNEAQ (reference sequence). The DNA for the CDR3 is TGTGCCAGCAGCTCTACACAGGGGGCGGTTGAAGCTTTCTTT. Its translation: CASSSTQGAVEAFF.

The chain combines TRBV11-3 with TRBJ2-7, with no clear D. CDR1 is SGHNT, CDR2 YENEEA, per germline. The CDR3 is 13 residues long. Trimming removed 4 bases from V and 2 bases from J, with 9 bases in between. CDR3 loop: CASSSFPPYEQYF. The CDR3 nucleotides are TGTGCCAGCAGCTCCTTCCCCCCCTACGAGCAGTACTTC.

The rearrangement joins TRBV5-1 to TRBJ2-1, with TRBD2 matching 10 bases. Unmatched junction bases numbered 5, after V lost 4 bases and J lost 4 bases. Germline CDR1 SGHRS, CDR2 YFSETQ. The CDR3 extends over 15 amino acids. As DNA, the CDR3 is TGCGCCAGCAGCAAACTAGCGGGGCGGTACAATGAGCAGTTCTTC. Protein: CASSKLAGRYNEQFF.

The V gene is TRBV7-2, the J gene TRBJ2-7; 12 bases map to TRBD1. The CDR3 is made up of 16 amino acids. The junction had 7 bases not matched to a gene; V was cut back by 0 bases and J by 7 bases. Germline V gene lookup returns CDR1 SGHTA and CDR2 FQGNSA. In DNA form, the CDR3 reads TGTGCCAGCAGCTTAGCGGGGACAGGGGGCGGGAGAGAGCAGTACTTC. Translating it yields CASSLAGTGGGREQYF. The full variable domain, with the rest looked up from reference TRBV7-2 and TRBJ2-7, is GAGVSQSPSNKVTEKGKDVELRCDPISGHTALYWYRQSLGQGLEFLIYFQGNSAPDKSGLPSDRFSAERTGGSVSTLTIQRTQQEDSAVYLCASSLAGTGGGREQYFGPGTRLTVT.

Notes on this clone: Distinct nucleotide sequences in the sample also encode this CDR3. J is TRBJ2-3 and V is TRBV5-1; 8 bases match TRBD1. The CDR3 is 13 amino acids. The ends lost 4 bases at V and 3 bases at J; junction bases unmatched: 1. In germline, CDR1 is SGHRS, CDR2 YFSETQ. CDR3 amino acids: CASSGQGTDTQYF. The CDR3 DNA reads as TGCGCCAGCAGCGGACAGGGTACAGATACGCAGTATTTT.